A few counts support the clone carrying this T cell receptor beta chain. Its matching antigen is unknown. The TCRbeta library incorporated unique molecular identifiers. TCRdb ran MiXCR on the PCR reads and lists one entry per CDR3 protein. Here the sample spans 97,000 or so distinct CDR3 sequences, roughly 7.2% being singletons. The data were taken from a study of T-cell reconstitution after alpha-beta-depleted transplantation in children. Study conclusions and caveats: There were reportedly several hundred expanded graft clones from which alpha-beta T cells came about two months after transplant. Diversity and T-cell counts at one year after transplant derived mostly from new T cells. Certain patients had high TCRbeta diversity at day 60, and it came from recipient T cells and thymic progenitors that survived.

The CDR3 is 14 amino acids. The V gene lost 2 bases and the J gene lost 0 bases, with 9 bases spanning the gap. Germline CDR1 and CDR2: SGHDT and YYEEEE. The chain employs TRBV5-6 and TRBJ2-7; D remains unclear. Sequencing was performed on PBMCs, taken before TCRalphabeta/CD19-depleted stem cell transplant. The TCR originated in a boy aged 2 to 10 with acute lymphoblastic leukemia, due to receive a stem cell transplant. DNA for the CDR3: TGTGCCAGCAGCTTCAGTCGGACCTCCTACGAGCAGTACTTC. It codes for CASSFSRTSYEQYF.